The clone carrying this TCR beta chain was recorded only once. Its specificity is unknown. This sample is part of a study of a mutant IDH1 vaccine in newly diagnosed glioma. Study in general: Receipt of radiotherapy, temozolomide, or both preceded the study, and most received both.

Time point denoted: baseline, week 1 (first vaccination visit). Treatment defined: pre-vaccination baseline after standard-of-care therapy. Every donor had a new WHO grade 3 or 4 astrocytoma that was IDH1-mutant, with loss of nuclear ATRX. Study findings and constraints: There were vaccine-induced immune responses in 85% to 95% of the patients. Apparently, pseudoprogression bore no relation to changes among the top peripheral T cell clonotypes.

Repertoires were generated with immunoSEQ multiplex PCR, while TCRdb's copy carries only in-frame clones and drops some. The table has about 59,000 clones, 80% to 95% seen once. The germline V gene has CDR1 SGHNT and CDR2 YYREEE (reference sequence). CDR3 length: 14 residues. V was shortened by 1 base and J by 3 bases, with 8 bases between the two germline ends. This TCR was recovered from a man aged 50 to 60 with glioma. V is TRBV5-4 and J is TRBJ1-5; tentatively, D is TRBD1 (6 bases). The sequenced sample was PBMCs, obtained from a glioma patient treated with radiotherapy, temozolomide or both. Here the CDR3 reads CASSLRGNNQPQHF. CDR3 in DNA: TGTGCCAGCAGCTTGAGGGGGAACAATCAGCCCCAGCATTTT.